This T cell receptor (beta chain) was captured by sequencing in a study of glioma-infiltrating T cells. Study-level results: A blood CDR3 motif signature was depleted in highly divergent patients.

V lost 0 bases and J lost 3; bases outside the gene matches: 7. The CDR3 is 17 amino acids. CDR1 is KGHSH and CDR2 is LQKENI in the germline V gene. This clonotype was found a few times. Its target is not known. TCR alpha and beta CDR3 regions were amplified from RNA using iRepertoire nested multiplex PCR. One entry per CDR3 protein results from TCRdb running MiXCR on the multiplex PCR reads. The table lists around 390,000 distinct CDR3 sequences, less than 50% of them singletons. The chain uses TRBV18 and TRBJ2-1, with TRBD2 matching over 8 bases. The receptor was isolated from a human donor with low-grade glioma or glioblastoma, undergoing nonglioma brain surgery, or in good health (not recorded which). The sequencing input was glioma tissue, nonneoplastic brain tissue, or PBMCs (not recorded which). CDR3 nucleotides: TGTGCCAGCTCACCACCTCCTAAAGCGGGAGTCTACAATGAGCAGTTCTTC. Its protein product is CASSPPPKAGVYNEQFF.